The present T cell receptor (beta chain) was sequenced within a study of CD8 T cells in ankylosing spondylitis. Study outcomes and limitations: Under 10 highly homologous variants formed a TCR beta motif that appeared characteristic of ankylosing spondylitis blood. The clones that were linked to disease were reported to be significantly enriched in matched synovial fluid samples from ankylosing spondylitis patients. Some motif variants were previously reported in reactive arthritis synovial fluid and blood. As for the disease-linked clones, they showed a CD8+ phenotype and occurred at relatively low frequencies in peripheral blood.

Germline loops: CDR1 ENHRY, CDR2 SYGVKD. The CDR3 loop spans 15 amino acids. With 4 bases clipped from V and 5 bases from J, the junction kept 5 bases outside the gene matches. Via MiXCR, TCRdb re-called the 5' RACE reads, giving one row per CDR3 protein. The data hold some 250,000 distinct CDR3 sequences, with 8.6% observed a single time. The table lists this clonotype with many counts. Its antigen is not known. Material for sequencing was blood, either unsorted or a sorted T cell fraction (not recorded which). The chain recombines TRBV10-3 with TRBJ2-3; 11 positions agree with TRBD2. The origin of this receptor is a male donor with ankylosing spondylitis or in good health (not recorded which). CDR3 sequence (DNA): TGTGCCATCAGTGGGGGACTAGCGGTGGGAGATACGCAGTATTTT. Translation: CAISGGLAVGDTQYF.